The present TCR beta chain was sequenced within a study of shared clonotypes between healthy human individuals. This CDR3 is built from 15 residues. Germline CDR1 is LGHNA and CDR2 is YNFKEQ. V lost 1 base, J lost 6 bases, and 15 bases lay in between. The table lists this clone with a count of one. Method: immunoSEQ multiplex PCR; TCRdb's copy keeps in-frame clones and lacks some. The table lists 2 million to 2.5 million clones, approximately 90% of them singletons. The sequence was collected from a man aged 18 to 30 in good health. Some clones in this sample may be carry-over from other donors' samples. This sequence joins TRBV4-2 and TRBJ1-1, with a weak D call TRBD1 (6 bases). The sequenced material came from naive CD4+ T cells from PBMCs. Subset here: CD45RA+ positively selected. CDR3 sequence reads: CASSQASGGRAEAFF. In nucleotides, the CDR3 is TGTGCCAGCAGCCAAGCTTCGGGGGGCAGGGCTGAAGCTTTCTTT.